Listed here are 2 T cell receptor beta chains from one sample, sequenced in a study of early T cells in non-severe SARS-CoV-2 infection. TCRdb re-analysed the 5' RACE reads in MiXCR, keeping a single row per CDR3 protein. The top ten hold more than 1.2% of the sample, which has some 85,000 distinct CDR3 sequences, about 13% seen once. The source material was whole blood. These receptors were collected from an adult who was a healthcare worker with PCR-confirmed SARS-CoV-2 infection or an uninfected control (not recorded which).

The gene calls are TRBV7-2 and TRBJ2-2; D is uncertain. The V gene's germline CDR1 is SGHTA and CDR2 FQGNSA. The CDR3 spans 13 residues. The V end lost 1 base, the J end lost 7 bases, and 7 bases lay between the germline ends. The CDR3 DNA reads TGTGCCAGCAGCTTAGAGAAAAGCGGGGAGCTGTTTTTT. As protein: CASSLEKSGELFF.

There are many counts of this clonotype. This chain joins TRBV7-6 and TRBJ2-7; D is uncertain. The CDR3 has 16 amino acids. Per the germline V gene, CDR1 is SGHVS and CDR2 is FNYEAQ. V was pared by 0 bases and J by 0 bases, with 12 bases between. The CDR3 DNA reads as TGTGCCAGCAGCTTAGCCGGCGGCGCGTCCTCCTACGAGCAGTACTTC. Translated, it gives CASSLAGGASSYEQYF.